One and the same sample provided the 32 T cell receptor beta chains below, sequenced in a study of beta chain features in type 1 diabetes. Study-wide findings and caveats: People with Type 1 diabetes carried modestly yet significantly shorter TCRB CDR3s in all four CD4+ subsets.

Their target antigens are unknown. What was sequenced were expressed TCRB transcripts, since all of the isolated RNA had been reverse transcribed. Profiled with immunoSEQ multiplex PCR; TCRdb holds only in-frame clones, not every one. The data contain nearly 700,000 clones, roughly 13% of them singletons. What was sequenced was naive CD4+ T cells from blood. The receptors here all came from a man in his late teens or twenties with type 1 diabetes.

The gene calls are TRBV9 and TRBJ1-6; D possibly corresponds to TRBD1 (6 bases). The V and J ends lost 0 bases and 9 bases respectively, with 13 bases between them. This CDR3 has 15 amino acids. The germline CDR1 and CDR2 sequences are SGDLS and YYNGEE. Here the CDR3 DNA reads TGTGCCAGCAGCGTAGATAACAGGGAGGGTTCACCCCTCCACTTT. Its translation: CASSVDNREGSPLHF.

This clone was seen a few times. The V call is TRBV7-9, the J call TRBJ1-1; no clear D gene. Trimming stripped 2 bases from V and 1 base from J, with 8 bases between. This CDR3 spans 14 amino acids. Germline-derived CDR1 and CDR2 are SEHNR and FQNEAQ (reference sequence). CDR3 bases: TGTGCCAGCAGCTTATTTGGGGAGAACACTGAAGCTTTCTTT. Translating it yields CASSLFGENTEAFF.

This clone was counted only a few times. The chain uses TRBV5-4 and TRBJ2-3; no clear D. The CDR3 consists of 14 residues. Trimming stripped 2 bases from V and 4 bases from J, with 11 bases between. Per germline, CDR1 SGHNT and CDR2 YYREEE (reference sequence). The CDR3 DNA follows: TGTGCCAGCAGCTTCGACCAGTCATCAGATACGCAGTATTTT. Its translation: CASSFDQSSDTQYF.

This clone was observed a handful of times. This rearrangement joins TRBV10-3 to TRBJ2-2; D is perhaps TRBD1 or TRBD2 (5 bases each). The CDR3 runs to 15 residues. Per germline, CDR1 ENHRY and CDR2 SYGVKD. V was shortened by 7 bases and J by 1 base, with 13 bases between the two germline ends. The CDR3 is CAITPGTKNTGELFF. The DNA for the CDR3 is TGTGCCATCACCCCCGGGACCAAGAACACCGGGGAGCTGTTTTTT.

The V gene is TRBV19, the J gene TRBJ2-6; weak D call: TRBD2 (6 bases). V lost 1 base to trimming and J lost 0 bases, with 13 bases between them. The CDR3 consists of 18 residues. From germline, CDR1 is LNHDA and CDR2 SQIVND (reference sequence). The CDR3: CASSIGIRGTSGANVLTF. DNA of the CDR3: TGTGCCAGTAGTATAGGGATTCGGGGGACCTCTGGGGCCAACGTCCTGACTTTC.

The CDR3 nucleotides read TGTGCCAGCAGCCTGGGACAGGCGAGCACTGAAGCTTTCTTT. Amino acid sequence: CASSLGQASTEAFF. The rearrangement links TRBV5-6 to TRBJ1-1; TRBD1 matches 8 bases. Germline CDR1 SGHDT, CDR2 YYEEEE. This CDR3 spans 14 amino acids. Germline trimming cut 4 bases from V and 4 bases from J; bases unmatched to any gene: 6.

This clone was counted a few times. V gene TRBV15 combines with J gene TRBJ2-1; TRBD1 agrees at 9 bases. The CDR3 is 16 amino acids. The germline gives CDR1 LNHNV, CDR2 YYDKDF (reference sequence). The V and J ends lost 7 bases and 4 bases, in that order; junction bases with no gene match: 11. The CDR3 sequence: CATTSRGTGNYNEQFF. The CDR3, as DNA: TGTGCCACCACCAGCCGGGGGACAGGGAATTACAATGAGCAGTTCTTC.

The chain is built from TRBV7-9 and TRBJ2-7, with D possibly being TRBD1 (5 bases). There are 14 residues in the CDR3. CDR1 and CDR2 from the germline V gene are SEHNR and FQNEAQ (reference sequence). V lost 4 bases to trimming and J lost 2 bases, with 12 bases between them. The CDR3 DNA reads as TGTGCCAGCAGCTCGACAGATCTGACCTACGAGCAGTACTTC. Its protein product is CASSSTDLTYEQYF.

In DNA, the CDR3 is TGCAGCGTTGAAGATCAGGGTTACAATGAGCAGTTCTTC. Translation gives CSVEDQGYNEQFF. J is TRBJ2-1 and V is TRBV29-1; possible D gene TRBD1, 5 bases. The CDR3 extends over 13 amino acids. Looked up from germline, CDR1 is SQVTM and CDR2 is ANQGSEA. V lost 0 bases and J lost 4, with 7 bases in between.

This clone was counted a few times. This chain uses TRBV4-1 with TRBJ1-2; D is ambiguous. CDR3 length: 13 amino acids. The germline V gene has CDR1 MGHRA and CDR2 YSYEKL. V was pared by 10 bases and J by 1 base, with 13 bases between. This CDR3 is CATREGFNYGYTF. The DNA of the CDR3 is TGCGCCACTCGGGAAGGGTTTAACTATGGCTACACCTTC.

V and J are TRBV14 and TRBJ1-1; D call uncertain. V was shortened by 4 bases and J by 7 bases, with 16 bases between the two germline ends. Germline assignment: CDR1 SGHDN and CDR2 FVKESK. This CDR3 has 14 residues. DNA of the CDR3: TGTGCCAGCAGCCGAGTGGCGGTGGTTCTTGAAGCTTTCTTT. It is translated as CASSRVAVVLEAFF.

This clone has a handful of counts. The chain uses TRBV30 and TRBJ1-1, with TRBD1 as a possible D gene (6 bases). The germline V and J ends were trimmed by 2 bases and 0 bases, with 13 bases remaining between them. CDR1 and CDR2 from the germline V gene are GTSNPN and SVGIG (reference sequence). The CDR3 contains 15 residues. The CDR3 nucleotides read TGTGCCTGGAGTCCGGGGGGGCGGATGAACACTGAAGCTTTCTTT. It is translated as CAWSPGGRMNTEAFF. The variable domain in full, with the rest retrieved from reference TRBV30 and TRBJ1-1, is SQTIHQWPATLVQPVGSPLSLECTVEGTSNPNLYWYRQAAGRGLQLLFYSVGIGQISSEVPQNLSASRPQDRQFILSSKKLLLSDSGFYLCAWSPGGRMNTEAFFGQGTRLTVV.

This clone was detected only a few times. Other DNA sequences in this sample translate to the same CDR3. The V and J genes are TRBV4-1 and TRBJ1-5, with D unresolved. CDR1 is MGHRA, CDR2 YSYEKL, per germline. V was cut by 0 bases and J by 0 bases, with 6 bases left in between. This CDR3 contains 15 residues. CDR3 loop: CASSQEPYSNQPQHF. For the CDR3, the DNA is TGCGCCAGCAGCCAAGAACCATATAGCAATCAGCCCCAGCATTTT.

The gene calls are TRBV27 and TRBJ1-2; tentative D call: TRBD1 (5 bases). The CDR3 has 12 residues. Trimming took off 4 bases at V and 5 bases at J, with 8 bases between the two ends. CDR1 is MNHEY and CDR2 is SMNVEV in the germline V gene (reference sequence). The CDR3 DNA sequence: TGTGCCAGCAGTTACCAGGGTTATGGCTACACCTTC. The encoded protein is CASSYQGYGYTF.

The V gene is TRBV11-2, the J gene TRBJ2-5, with D maybe TRBD1 (6 bases). V was cut by 6 bases and J by 2 bases, with 19 bases left in between. CDR1 and CDR2 (germline): SGHAT, FQNNGV. The CDR3 runs to 16 residues. This CDR3 is CASRLSMDGQQETQYF. In DNA, the CDR3 is TGTGCCAGCAGGCTAAGTATGGACGGACAGCAAGAGACCCAGTACTTC.

The chain joins TRBV5-1 to TRBJ1-3; the D gene is possibly TRBD1 (5 bases). The germline V gene has CDR1 SGHRS and CDR2 YFSETQ. Trimming took 1 base from V and 0 from J, leaving 8 bases between them. The CDR3 sequence is 15 residues long. Written as DNA, the CDR3 is TGCGCCAGCAGCTTGTCAGGGTCCTCTGGAAACACCATATATTTT. It codes for CASSLSGSSGNTIYF.

The rearrangement uses TRBV5-1 and TRBJ2-7; D might be TRBD1 or TRBD2, each matching 5 bases. Deletions cut 4 bases from V and 1 base from J, with 12 bases between. The CDR3 is made up of 14 amino acids. Germline values: CDR1 SGHRS, CDR2 YFSETQ. The CDR3 DNA reads TGCGCCAGCAGCCCGGGGACGCCATCCTACGAGCAGTACTTC. Amino acids: CASSPGTPSYEQYF.

The chain couples TRBV5-1 to TRBJ1-2, with D maybe TRBD1 (6 bases). The germline CDR1 and CDR2 sequences are SGHRS and YFSETQ. The CDR3 totals 16 residues. The germline V and J ends were trimmed by 2 bases and 2 bases, with 16 bases remaining between them. The CDR3 sequence is CASSFPSGEGNYGYTF. The CDR3 DNA reads TGCGCCAGCAGCTTTCCATCAGGGGAGGGAAACTATGGCTACACCTTC.

The chain couples TRBV12-5 to TRBJ2-7; 8 bases align to TRBD1. The CDR3 extends over 14 amino acids. The trim removed 5 bases at V and 5 bases at J, leaving 8 bases unmatched. Germline-derived CDR1 and CDR2 are LGHNT and FRNRAP. CDR3 in amino acids: CASGLGQGINEQYF. The CDR3 DNA sequence: TGTGCTAGTGGTCTCGGACAGGGAATCAACGAGCAGTACTTC.

J is TRBJ2-5 and V is TRBV30; D gene unclear. There are 12 residues in the CDR3. CDR1 is GTSNPN and CDR2 is SVGIG in the germline V gene (reference sequence). V was clipped by 7 bases and J by 6 bases, with 15 bases between them. DNA for the CDR3: TGTGCCTCCTCCTCGGCAGCCAAGACCCAGTACTTC. Translation: CASSSAAKTQYF. The complete variable domain, with remaining parts taken from reference TRBV30 and TRBJ2-5, reads SQTIHQWPATLVQPVGSPLSLECTVEGTSNPNLYWYRQAAGRGLQLLFYSVGIGQISSEVPQNLSASRPQDRQFILSSKKLLLSDSGFYLCASSSAAKTQYFGPGTRLLVL.

The chain recombines TRBV11-2 with TRBJ1-2; no firm D call. Germline values: CDR1 SGHAT, CDR2 FQNNGV. Trimming took off 0 bases at V and 3 bases at J, with 8 bases between the two ends. The CDR3 loop spans 14 amino acids. CDR3 nucleotide sequence: TGTGCCAGCAGCTTAGATTGGGCAGACTATGGCTACACCTTC. This encodes CASSLDWADYGYTF. Full variable domain (rest looked up from reference TRBV11-2 and TRBJ1-2): EAGVAQSPRYKIIEKRQSVAFWCNPISGHATLYWYQQILGQGPKLLIQFQNNGVVDDSQLPKDRFSAERLKGVDSTLKIQPAKLEDSAVYLCASSLDWADYGYTFGSGTRLTVV.

This clone has a handful of counts. The J gene is TRBJ2-5, the V gene TRBV7-9; tentative D call: TRBD2 (6 bases). The CDR3 totals 15 residues. Germline CDR1 reads SEHNR; CDR2 reads FQNEAQ (reference sequence). The V and J ends lost 6 bases and 5 bases respectively, with 19 bases between them. CDR3 sequence (DNA): TGTGCCAGCAGACGAGCGGAGGGTTTAGGGGAGACCCAGTACTTC. It is translated as CASRRAEGLGETQYF.

This rearrangement joins TRBV19 to TRBJ2-1; D is unresolved. Germline CDR1 reads LNHDA; CDR2 reads SQIVND (reference sequence). Deletions cut 0 bases from V and 3 bases from J, with 3 bases between. CDR3 length equals 13 residues. The DNA for the CDR3 is TGTGCCAGTAGTATAGAAAGCTACAATGAGCAGTTCTTC. It codes for CASSIESYNEQFF. Complete variable domain (other parts from reference TRBV19 and TRBJ2-1): DGGITQSPKYLFRKEGQNVTLSCEQNLNHDAMYWYRQDPGQGLRLIYYSQIVNDFQKGDIAEGYSVSREKKESFPLTVTSAQKNPTAFYLCASSIESYNEQFFGPGTRLTVL.

The CDR3 nucleotides read TGTGCCAGCAGTTTGGGACGGCTCACAGATACGCAGTATTTT. Translating it yields CASSLGRLTDTQYF. This chain connects TRBV6-6 to TRBJ2-3, with D possibly being TRBD1 or TRBD2 (5 bases each). The germline V gene encodes CDR1 MNHNY and CDR2 SVGAGI (reference sequence). V lost 4 bases, J lost 2 bases, and 10 bases lay in between. CDR3 length: 14 amino acids.

This clone has a handful of counts. The chain uses TRBV30 and TRBJ2-1; perhaps D is TRBD1 or TRBD2 (5 bases each). Germline CDR1 reads GTSNPN; CDR2 reads SVGIG (reference sequence). The CDR3 consists of 12 residues. The germline V and J ends were trimmed by 2 bases and 9 bases, with 11 bases remaining between them. In nucleotides, the CDR3 is TGTGCCTGGAGTTTGGGGGAAGGTGAGCAGTTCTTC. Translated, it gives CAWSLGEGEQFF.

The sample holds a few counts of this clone. The chain is built from TRBV30 and TRBJ1-2, with 10 bases lining up with TRBD1. The ends lost 0 bases at V and 7 bases at J; junction bases unmatched: 5. The CDR3 sequence is 14 residues long. Germline loops: CDR1 GTSNPN, CDR2 SVGIG (reference sequence). CDR3 in amino acids: CAWSVSGTGVGYTF. Written as DNA, the CDR3 is TGTGCCTGGAGTGTCTCCGGGACAGGGGTTGGCTACACCTTC.

The CDR3 reads CASSQDLQRFYGYTF. The CDR3 nucleotides read TGCGCCAGCAGCCAAGATTTACAGAGATTCTATGGCTACACCTTC. J is TRBJ1-2 and V is TRBV4-1, with D unresolved. The CDR3 totals 15 residues. The V end lost 0 bases, the J end lost 4 bases, and 12 bases lay between the germline ends. Germline CDR1 reads MGHRA; CDR2 reads YSYEKL.

This clone was detected only a few times. This rearrangement joins TRBV9 to TRBJ2-3, with D possibly matching TRBD2 (5 bases). This CDR3 is 13 amino acids long. Germline V gene data show CDR1 as SGDLS and CDR2 as YYNGEE. Trimming took 2 bases from V and 2 from J, leaving 6 bases between them. For the CDR3, the DNA is TGTGCCAGCAGCGTGACTATCACAGATACGCAGTATTTT. Protein: CASSVTITDTQYF.

This clone occurred a few times. The chain joins TRBV6-5 to TRBJ2-5; 11 bases align to TRBD1. CDR3 length equals 16 residues. CDR1 and CDR2 from the germline V gene are MNHEY and SVGAGI. The J segment lost 4 bases and the V segment lost 3 bases, leaving 7 bases of the junction unmatched. In DNA, the CDR3 is TGTGCCAGCAGTTATGGACAGGGGGCAATTTTAGAGACCCAGTACTTC. Amino acids: CASSYGQGAILETQYF.

V usage is TRBV5-1 and J usage is TRBJ2-1; tentatively, D is TRBD1 or TRBD2 (5 bases each). Per the germline V gene, CDR1 is SGHRS and CDR2 is YFSETQ. The CDR3 totals 17 residues. The V end was cut by 0 bases, the J end by 0 bases, with 13 bases between. DNA for the CDR3: TGCGCCAGCAGCTTGGCCGGGGCCCCTTACTCCTACAATGAGCAGTTCTTC. Amino acids: CASSLAGAPYSYNEQFF.

This clone was observed a handful of times. Other DNA sequences in the same sample also yield this CDR3. V usage is TRBV13 and J usage is TRBJ1-5; tentatively, D is TRBD1 (5 bases). The germline CDR1 and CDR2 sequences are PRHDT and FYEKMQ (reference sequence). Trimming removed 5 bases from V and 4 bases from J, with 9 bases in between. The CDR3 extends over 13 amino acids. The CDR3 loop is CASSRDSNQPQHF. The CDR3 nucleotides read TGTGCCAGCAGCCGCGACAGTAATCAGCCCCAGCATTTT.

This clone was found a few times. Additional DNA sequences in this sample encode the identical CDR3. The J gene is TRBJ1-1, the V gene TRBV10-3; 7 nucleotides align to TRBD1. The CDR3 loop spans 13 amino acids. Looked up from germline, CDR1 is ENHRY and CDR2 is SYGVKD. Unmatched junction bases numbered 3, after V lost 4 bases and J lost 4 bases. CDR3 sequence reads: CAISGQGGTEAFF. The CDR3 DNA reads TGTGCCATCAGTGGACAGGGTGGCACTGAAGCTTTCTTT.